The 2 T cell receptor beta chains reported below all come from one sample, sequenced in a study of cytomegalovirus exposure and HLA in healthy donors. In the PCR, 60 Vbeta and 13 Jbeta primers were used. Sequencing was performed with immunoSEQ multiplex PCR; in TCRdb, only in-frame clones are kept and a portion is missing. The data show 150,000 to 180,000 clones, around 70% seen once. Sequenced input: PBMCs. The receptors derive from a man younger than 45 in good health and CMV-seronegative.

The chain links TRBV28 to TRBJ1-5; D is uncertain. Trimming left V 2 bases short and J 0 bases short, with 8 bases between. The CDR3 runs 15 residues. Germline CDR1 MDHEN, CDR2 SYDVKM. The CDR3 DNA reads as TGTGCCAGCAGTTTAAAGAGATATAGCAATCAGCCCCAGCATTTT. Translated, it gives CASSLKRYSNQPQHF.

The chain uses TRBV7-2 and TRBJ1-4; TRBD1 agrees at 8 bases. This CDR3 region has 15 residues. Germline V gene lookup returns CDR1 SGHTA and CDR2 FQGNSA. V lost 1 base and J lost 3; bases outside the gene matches: 1. The CDR3: CASSLGGQANEKLFF. The CDR3 DNA is TGTGCCAGCAGCTTAGGGGGACAGGCTAATGAAAAACTGTTTTTT.